One sample yielded the 25 T cell receptor beta chains listed below, sequenced in a study of T cell responses to AZD1222 COVID-19 vaccine. Profiled with immunoSEQ multiplex PCR; TCRdb holds only in-frame clones, not every one. The sample records over 150,000 clones, roughly 92% being singletons. The source was peripheral blood, collected on day 0 of AZD1222 vaccination. Receptor source: an adult in good health.

This clone was seen only once. The CDR3, as DNA: TGCGCCAGCAGCTTGGGGGACACCGGCTGGGAGCAGTTCTTC. Translation: CASSLGDTGWEQFF. V gene TRBV5-1 combines with J gene TRBJ2-1; possibly TRBD1 for D (6 bases). The CDR3 has 14 residues. V was pared by 0 bases and J by 10 bases, with 14 bases between. Germline values: CDR1 SGHRS, CDR2 YFSETQ.

V gene TRBV2 combines with J gene TRBJ2-1; 11 bases map to TRBD1. The germline gives CDR1 SNHLY, CDR2 FYNNEI. This CDR3 contains 13 residues. Germline trimming cut 8 bases from V and 6 bases from J; bases unmatched to any gene: 3. The CDR3 bases are TGTGCCAGCGGCGGGACAGGGGGCAATGAGCAGTTCTTC. This sequence encodes CASGGTGGNEQFF.

The genes are TRBV6-6 and TRBJ2-1; 12 positions match TRBD2. The germline CDR1 and CDR2 sequences are MNHNY and SVGAGI (reference sequence). J lost 2 bases, V lost 6 bases, and 5 bases had no gene match. The CDR3 has 16 amino acids. CDR3 sequence: CASRPLAGGPYNEQFF. The CDR3 DNA is TGTGCCAGCAGACCACTAGCGGGAGGACCCTACAATGAGCAGTTCTTC.

V gene TRBV9 combines with J gene TRBJ2-2; D possibly corresponds to TRBD1 (5 bases). Germline CDR1 SGDLS, CDR2 YYNGEE. This CDR3 region has 15 residues. Trimming removed 0 bases from V and 2 bases from J, with 8 bases in between. The CDR3: CASSVATVNTGELFF. In DNA form, the CDR3 reads TGTGCCAGCAGCGTAGCGACAGTTAACACCGGGGAGCTGTTTTTT.

This chain links TRBV12-3 or TRBV12-4 with TRBJ2-1; D remains ambiguous. V shed 5 bases and J shed 12 bases, with 17 bases lying between them. This CDR3 is 13 amino acids long. Here the CDR3 DNA reads TGTGCCAGCAGTACCCGGCCAATCGGAGCGCAGTTCTTC. It specifies CASSTRPIGAQFF.

This rearrangement joins TRBV5-5 to TRBJ1-5, with D tentatively TRBD1 (6 bases). There are 15 residues in the CDR3. Germline V lookup: CDR1 SGHKS, CDR2 YYEKEE (reference sequence). The germline V and J ends were trimmed by 3 bases and 0 bases, with 10 bases remaining between them. CDR3 DNA sequence: TGTGCCAGCAGCTCGGACAGTTATAGCAATCAGCCCCAGCATTTT. Translation: CASSSDSYSNQPQHF.

This chain connects TRBV4-1 to TRBJ1-5; D not resolved. The CDR3 is made up of 17 amino acids. The germline V gene has CDR1 MGHRA and CDR2 YSYEKL. V gave up 0 bases and J gave up 2 bases, with 14 bases separating them. CDR3: CASSQDDTWAGNQPQHF. CDR3 nucleotide sequence: TGCGCCAGCAGCCAAGATGACACGTGGGCGGGCAATCAGCCCCAGCATTTT.

V is TRBV6-5 and J is TRBJ2-7; tentatively, D is TRBD2 (5 bases). Per germline, CDR1 MNHEY and CDR2 SVGAGI. The CDR3 loop spans 15 amino acids. V was pared by 8 bases and J by 1 base, with 18 bases between. DNA for the CDR3: TGTGCCAGCGCCCCCCCCCGGAGAGGGTCCTACGAGCAGTACTTC. It is translated as CASAPPRRGSYEQYF.

The J gene is TRBJ1-5, the V gene TRBV7-2, with a possible D match to TRBD1 (5 bases). Germline assignment: CDR1 SGHTA and CDR2 FQGNSA. Deletions cut 2 bases from V and 2 bases from J, with 10 bases between. The CDR3 contains 15 residues. The CDR3 spells CASSLSGQGNQPQHF. CDR3 DNA sequence: TGTGCCAGCAGCTTATCGGGGCAAGGCAATCAGCCCCAGCATTTT.

This clone is a singleton in its sample. The chain recombines TRBV27 with TRBJ2-1, with a weak D call TRBD2 (6 bases). Germline CDR1 is MNHEY and CDR2 is SMNVEV (reference sequence). V dropped 5 bases and J dropped 3 bases, with 14 bases sitting between them. CDR3 length: 15 amino acids. CDR3 in DNA: TGTGCCAGCAGTGTCCCGGGACTGGTCTACAATGAGCAGTTCTTC. This translates into CASSVPGLVYNEQFF.

The chain couples TRBV5-6 to TRBJ1-1; D is perhaps TRBD1 (6 bases). Germline assignment: CDR1 SGHDT and CDR2 YYEEEE. This CDR3 region has 14 residues. Trimming stripped 6 bases from V and 4 bases from J, with 16 bases between. The CDR3: CASTQIGGATEAFF. The CDR3, as DNA: TGTGCCAGCACTCAAATAGGGGGGGCCACTGAAGCTTTCTTT.

The CDR3 bases are TGTGCCAGCAGCGGACGTGCCGGGACAGGATCTAACGAGCAGTACTTC. Its translation: CASSGRAGTGSNEQYF. V is TRBV11-2 and J is TRBJ2-7, with 8 bases that match TRBD1. In germline, CDR1 is SGHAT, CDR2 FQNNGV. This CDR3 comprises 16 residues. V was clipped by 5 bases and J by 5 bases; unmatched bases: 14.

DNA for the CDR3: TGTGCCAGCAGCCAAGTGATGATAGCGGGAGTAAACGAGCAGTACTTC. Amino acids: CASSQVMIAGVNEQYF. This chain connects TRBV3-1 (or the pseudogene TRBV3-2) to TRBJ2-7; 9 bases are a match to TRBD2. The CDR3 extends over 16 amino acids. Germline-derived CDR1 and CDR2 are LGHDT and YNNKEL (reference sequence). The trim removed 1 base at V and 5 bases at J, leaving 9 bases unmatched.

The chain combines TRBV7-9 with TRBJ1-1; D is uncertain. The CDR3 covers 15 residues. In germline, CDR1 is SEHNR, CDR2 FQNEAQ (reference sequence). V lost 1 base to trimming and J lost 1 base, with 10 bases between them. Here the CDR3 DNA reads TGTGCCAGCAGCTTAGGGAGGCAGCCGAACACTGAAGCTTTCTTT. Its protein product is CASSLGRQPNTEAFF.

The chain couples TRBV25-1 to TRBJ1-5; D is ambiguous. The CDR3 contains 14 residues. Germline CDR1 reads MGHDK; CDR2 reads SYGVNS. The V end lost 1 base, the J end lost 5 bases, and 9 bases lay between the germline ends. The CDR3 coding sequence is TGTGCCAGCAGTGAATCCCGAAATCATCAGCCCCAGCATTTT. Its translation is CASSESRNHQPQHF.

As concerns this clone: One junction end disagrees with the germline gene, perhaps due to a read error. V gene TRBV5-1 combines with J gene TRBJ1-1; perhaps TRBD1 as D (5 bases). The CDR3 has 11 amino acids. The V gene's germline CDR1 is SGHRS and CDR2 YFSETQ. DNA of the CDR3: TGCGCCAGCAGGGACCAGGGAGGGTTTATCTTT. Its protein product is CASRDQGGFIF.

This clone has just one count. The chain is built from TRBV12-3 or TRBV12-4 and TRBJ1-5; D call uncertain. CDR3 length: 12 residues. Between the trimmed V and J ends, which lost 3 bases and 7 bases, there was a span of 7 bases. CDR3 residues: CASSFEVQPQHF. The CDR3, as DNA: TGTGCCAGCAGTTTCGAAGTACAGCCCCAGCATTTT.

The rearrangement links TRBV10-3 to TRBJ1-1, with 9 bases lining up with TRBD1. Per the germline V gene, CDR1 is ENHRY and CDR2 is SYGVKD. With V trimmed by 7 bases and J by 5 bases, 11 bases remained unmatched. CDR3 length: 15 residues. The CDR3 is CAITQSRDRDTEAFF. The CDR3 nucleotides read TGTGCCATCACTCAGTCCCGGGACAGGGATACTGAAGCTTTCTTT.

The chain joins TRBV15 to TRBJ1-2, with TRBD1 matching 9 bases. V lost 2 bases, J lost 9 bases, and 16 bases stayed unmatched. CDR3 length: 17 residues. Germline V CDR1 and CDR2: LNHNV, YYDKDF (reference sequence). The CDR3 here is CATSRLNLGQGGESYTF. CDR3 in DNA: TGTGCCACCAGCAGATTAAATCTGGGACAGGGAGGTGAAAGCTACACCTTC.

This clone showed up just once. The J gene is TRBJ2-7, the V gene TRBV5-3; D ambiguous. TRBV5-3 is recorded as an ORF, its role being uncertain. The CDR3 runs 14 residues. Trimming took 7 bases from V and 3 from J, leaving 17 bases between them. CDR3 amino acids: CARQSMGKDYEQYV. CDR3 DNA sequence: TGTGCCAGACAGTCCATGGGGAAGGACTACGAGCAGTACGTC.

The chain employs TRBV10-3 and TRBJ2-7; the D is unclear. Trimming took off 5 bases at V and 4 bases at J, with 12 bases between the two ends. Per germline, CDR1 ENHRY and CDR2 SYGVKD. This CDR3 comprises 13 residues. CDR3 region: CAISSGERYEQYV. CDR3 DNA: TGTGCCATCAGTTCCGGAGAGCGTTACGAGCAGTACGTC.

V usage is TRBV30 and J usage is TRBJ2-2, with unresolved D. Trimming took 4 bases from V and 0 from J, leaving 12 bases between them. Germline V lookup: CDR1 GTSNPN, CDR2 SVGIG (reference sequence). The CDR3 is 15 amino acids. The CDR3 bases are TGTGCCTGGACTATGGGCAGGACGAACACCGGGGAGCTGTTTTTT. Its protein product is CAWTMGRTNTGELFF.

The rearrangement uses TRBV5-5 and TRBJ1-6; D remains ambiguous. Trimming removed 2 bases at V and 6 bases at J, with 15 bases between. The CDR3 covers 16 residues. The germline CDR1 and CDR2 sequences are SGHKS and YYEKEE (reference sequence). CDR3 region: CASSLDGPGVNSPLHF. CDR3 bases: TGTGCCAGCAGCTTAGACGGTCCGGGTGTTAATTCACCCCTCCACTTT.

As regards this clone: At one boundary the junction diverges from the germline segment, which might be a read error. The chain uses TRBV2 and TRBJ2-7, with D possibly TRBD1 on 7 matching bases. In germline, CDR1 is SNHLY, CDR2 FYNNEI. This CDR3 has 11 amino acids. The CDR3 DNA reads TGTGCCAGCAGTGAGGGGGGACAGCCGCATTTC. It codes for CASSEGGQPHF.

This chain uses TRBV11-1 with TRBJ2-3; no clear D gene. Germline V gene sequence: CDR1 SGHAT, CDR2 FQDESV (reference sequence). V lost 1 base to trimming and J lost 2 bases, with 7 bases between them. The CDR3 sequence is 14 residues long. CDR3 protein: CASSLGVSTDTQYF. DNA for the CDR3: TGTGCCAGCAGCTTAGGGGTGTCCACAGATACGCAGTATTTT.